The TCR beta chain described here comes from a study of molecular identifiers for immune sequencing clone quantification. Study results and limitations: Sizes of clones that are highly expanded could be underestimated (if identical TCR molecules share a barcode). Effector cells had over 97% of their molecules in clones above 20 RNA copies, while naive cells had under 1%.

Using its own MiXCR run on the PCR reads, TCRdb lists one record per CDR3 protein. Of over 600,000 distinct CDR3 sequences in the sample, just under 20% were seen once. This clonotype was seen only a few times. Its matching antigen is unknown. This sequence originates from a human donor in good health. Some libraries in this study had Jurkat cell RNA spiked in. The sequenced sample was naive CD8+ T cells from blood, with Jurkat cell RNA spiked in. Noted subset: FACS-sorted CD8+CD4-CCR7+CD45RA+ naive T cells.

The CDR3 coding sequence is TGTGCCACCAGTGATGGCTCCTACGAGCAGTACTTC. Translation gives CATSDGSYEQYF. The V gene is TRBV24-1, the J gene TRBJ2-7; D uncertain. Looked up from germline, CDR1 is KGHDR and CDR2 is SFDVKD. The CDR3 consists of 12 residues. Deletions cut 3 bases from V and 0 bases from J, with 2 bases between.